A single sample gave rise to the 29 T cell receptor beta chains below, sequenced in a study of cytomegalovirus exposure and HLA in healthy donors. 60 Vbeta and 13 Jbeta primers were used in PCR. Repertoires were generated with immunoSEQ multiplex PCR, while TCRdb's copy carries only in-frame clones and drops some. This table has 120,000 to 150,000 clones, 79% appearing once. The specimen was PBMCs. The receptors shown here come from a woman aged 40-49 years in good health and CMV-seropositive.

As to this clone: This sample includes further DNA sequences coding for the same CDR3. CDR3 residues: CASSESGGATGELFF. The CDR3 nucleotides are TGTGCCAGCAGCGAAAGCGGGGGAGCCACCGGGGAGCTGTTTTTT. The chain uses TRBV2 and TRBJ2-2, with 8 positions matching TRBD2. The CDR3 is made up of 15 amino acids. Germline lookup yields CDR1 SNHLY and CDR2 FYNNEI. Unmatched junction bases numbered 7, after V lost 6 bases and J lost 4 bases.

The chain couples TRBV6-1 to TRBJ1-3; the D gene is possibly TRBD1 (5 bases). Germline loops: CDR1 MNHNS, CDR2 SASEGT. The V gene lost 8 bases and the J gene lost 5 bases, with 10 bases spanning the gap. This CDR3 region has 12 residues. The CDR3 nucleotides are TGTGCCAGCTCCGACAGTAGAAACACCATATATTTT. It is translated as CASSDSRNTIYF.

This clone was found once. The V and J genes are TRBV11-3 and TRBJ2-5; 8 nucleotides line up with TRBD1. From germline, CDR1 is SGHNT and CDR2 YENEEA. J gave up 3 bases and V 2 bases, and 20 bases lay outside the gene matches. CDR3 length: 20 residues. As DNA, the CDR3 is TGTGCCAGCAGCTTACCCCCCTGGAGGCTCCGACGGACAGGGAAAGAGACCCAGTACTTC. It yields the protein CASSLPPWRLRRTGKETQYF.

The chain links TRBV4-1 to TRBJ2-5; no clear D gene. Germline CDR1 MGHRA, CDR2 YSYEKL. Trimming pared 4 bases from V and 8 bases from J, leaving 23 bases between. This CDR3 region has 16 residues. The CDR3 loop reads CASSLGATAMAGTQYF. For the CDR3, the DNA is TGCGCCAGCAGCCTAGGAGCGACGGCGATGGCCGGAACCCAGTACTTC.

This clone was seen a few times. This chain joins TRBV5-1 and TRBJ1-1, with 8 bases fitting TRBD1. Germline V gene data show CDR1 as SGHRS and CDR2 as YFSETQ. The length of the CDR3 is 14 residues. Trimming at V came to 4 bases and at J to 2 bases, leaving 4 bases not matched to a gene. CDR3 amino acids: CASSQGQVNTEAFF. For the CDR3, the DNA is TGCGCCAGCAGCCAGGGACAGGTTAACACTGAAGCTTTCTTT.

V and J are TRBV6-5 and TRBJ2-3; TRBD1 agrees at 8 bases. J lost 4 bases, V lost 5 bases, and 5 bases had no gene match. This CDR3 is 14 amino acids long. Germline CDR1 MNHEY, CDR2 SVGAGI. The CDR3 DNA follows: TGTGCCAGCAGTAGGACAGGGACGTCAGATACGCAGTATTTT. Amino acids: CASSRTGTSDTQYF.

The chain has TRBV4-1 and TRBJ2-2; 8 bases agree with TRBD2. With 1 base clipped from V and 4 bases from J, the junction kept 5 bases outside the gene matches. The CDR3 runs to 16 residues. Germline loops: CDR1 MGHRA, CDR2 YSYEKL. The CDR3 loop is CASSQGVAGSTGELFF. The DNA for the CDR3 is TGCGCCAGCAGCCAAGGGGTAGCGGGGTCCACCGGGGAGCTGTTTTTT.

This rearrangement joins TRBV5-6 to TRBJ2-2, with D possibly being TRBD1 (5 bases). The V gene's germline CDR1 is SGHDT and CDR2 YYEEEE. The V and J ends lost 4 bases and 1 base respectively, with 8 bases between them. The CDR3 covers 14 residues. The CDR3 bases are TGTGCCAGCAGCGGCAGGGTGAACACCGGGGAGCTGTTTTTT. This gives the protein CASSGRVNTGELFF.

DNA of the CDR3: TGCGCCAGCAGCGGTCAGGGGGGTAACACTGAAGCTTTCTTT. As protein: CASSGQGGNTEAFF. The chain combines TRBV5-1 with TRBJ1-1; 7 bases are shared with TRBD1. This CDR3 comprises 14 residues. V shed 4 bases and J 2 bases; nucleotides not matched to a gene: 5. In germline, CDR1 is SGHRS, CDR2 YFSETQ.

This clone was recorded once. This sequence joins TRBV2 and TRBJ2-5; unclear D gene. The ends were cut back, 6 bases at V and 3 bases at J, with 11 bases in the middle. Germline lookup yields CDR1 SNHLY and CDR2 FYNNEI. The length of the CDR3 is 13 residues. The CDR3 nucleotides read TGTGCCAGCAGGACACTTTATGAAGAGACCCAGTACTTC. Its translation: CASRTLYEETQYF.

The chain is built from TRBV28 and TRBJ1-2, with TRBD1 identical over 7 bases. Germline loops: CDR1 MDHEN, CDR2 SYDVKM. After removal of 4 bases from V and 0 bases from J, the junction contained 14 bases not matched to a gene. The CDR3 length is 18 residues. This CDR3 reads CASSSFPGTEDSNYGYTF. The CDR3 nucleotides read TGTGCCAGCAGTTCTTTTCCCGGGACAGAGGATTCTAACTATGGCTACACCTTC.

This chain uses TRBV7-7 with TRBJ2-3; D gene unclear. The CDR3 extends over 15 amino acids. Germline V gene data show CDR1 as SSHAT and CDR2 as FNYEAQ (reference sequence). The V end lost 6 bases, the J end lost 0 bases, and 13 bases lay between the germline ends. The CDR3 loop reads CASSQLGTSTDTQYF. CDR3 sequence (DNA): TGTGCCAGCAGTCAACTCGGTACTAGCACAGATACGCAGTATTTT. The full variable domain, with the rest looked up from reference TRBV7-7 and TRBJ2-3, is GAGVSQSPRYKVTKRGQDVTLRCDPISSHATLYWYQQALGQGPEFLTYFNYEAQPDKSGLPSDRFSAERPEGSISTLTIQRTEQRDSAMYRCASSQLGTSTDTQYFGPGTRLTVL.

J is TRBJ2-1 and V is TRBV5-4; TRBD2 matches at 11 bases. The length of the CDR3 is 16 residues. Per germline, CDR1 SGHNT and CDR2 YYREEE (reference sequence). The V gene end was trimmed by 0 bases and the J gene end by 4 bases; junction bases not matched to a gene: 3. CDR3 sequence: CASSLDPSGGYNEQFF. The CDR3 region has the DNA TGTGCCAGCAGCTTGGACCCTAGCGGGGGGTACAATGAGCAGTTCTTC.

The CDR3 region has the DNA TGTGCCAGCAGCTTTCTAGGGGACACCGGGGAGCTGTTTTTT. Translating gives CASSFLGDTGELFF. The chain is built from TRBV7-2 and TRBJ2-2, with a tentative D call TRBD1 (5 bases). The CDR3 length is 14 residues. Trimming removed 3 bases from V and 3 bases from J, with 8 bases in between. Germline CDR1 and CDR2: SGHTA and FQGNSA.

This chain joins TRBV6-5 and TRBJ1-6; D not certain. Looked up from germline, CDR1 is MNHEY and CDR2 is SVGAGI. The CDR3 length is 14 residues. Trimming removed 0 bases from V and 8 bases from J, with 8 bases in between. The DNA of the CDR3 is TGTGCCAGCAGTTACTCGTGGAGGGATTCACCCCTCCACTTT. It specifies CASSYSWRDSPLHF.

The gene calls are TRBV13 and TRBJ2-5; 7 bases agree with TRBD1. This CDR3 comprises 16 residues. J lost 1 base, V lost 5 bases, and 10 bases had no gene match. Germline loops: CDR1 PRHDT, CDR2 FYEKMQ (reference sequence). The CDR3 DNA sequence: TGTGCCAGCAGCGGCCCGGGACAGCCTACCCAAGAGACCCAGTACTTC. Translating it yields CASSGPGQPTQETQYF.

The chain combines TRBV29-1 with TRBJ2-3, with 9 nucleotides matching TRBD1. CDR3 size: 14 residues. From germline, CDR1 is SQVTM and CDR2 ANQGSEA. V was pared by 6 bases and J by 7 bases, with 11 bases of the junction left unmatched. CDR3 loop: CSVAGQGSIHTQYF. The CDR3 DNA is TGCAGCGTCGCGGGACAGGGTTCAATCCATACGCAGTATTTT.

The genes are TRBV18 and TRBJ1-1; D not certain. V was shortened by 3 bases and J by 5 bases, with 10 bases between the two germline ends. Germline V gene lookup returns CDR1 KGHSH and CDR2 LQKENI. The CDR3 contains 13 residues. The CDR3 is CASSPAVDTEAFF. CDR3 in DNA: TGTGCCAGCTCACCGGCAGTCGATACTGAAGCTTTCTTT.

The gene calls are TRBV2 and TRBJ2-3; D unclear. The CDR3 extends over 12 amino acids. Germline V CDR1 and CDR2: SNHLY, FYNNEI. Trimming removed 8 bases from V and 2 bases from J, with 8 bases in between. The CDR3, as DNA: TGTGCCAGCCAGATCTTCACAGATACGCAGTATTTT. Its protein product is CASQIFTDTQYF.

This rearrangement joins TRBV9 to TRBJ2-1; 8 bases line up with TRBD2. The CDR3 is 16 residues long. Unmatched junction bases numbered 8, after V lost 3 bases and J lost 3 bases. Germline values: CDR1 SGDLS, CDR2 YYNGEE. CDR3 region: CASSAGGAEIYNEQFF. The CDR3, as DNA: TGTGCCAGCAGCGCGGGAGGGGCGGAGATCTACAATGAGCAGTTCTTC.

This rearrangement joins TRBV2 to TRBJ2-2; 8 bases align to TRBD1. Losses at the gene ends were 7 bases for V and 4 bases for J; bases not matched to a gene: 8. The germline V gene encodes CDR1 SNHLY and CDR2 FYNNEI. CDR3 length equals 15 residues. The CDR3 region has the DNA TGTGCCAGCAATTCGGACAGGGAGATCACCGGGGAGCTGTTTTTT. Encoded protein: CASNSDREITGELFF.

The gene calls are TRBV18 and TRBJ2-1; 8 positions match TRBD1. The J segment lost 8 bases and the V segment lost 0 bases, leaving 12 bases of the junction unmatched. CDR3 length: 17 residues. CDR1 and CDR2 (germline): KGHSH, LQKENI. CDR3 sequence: CASSPPSGQGIKDEQFF. CDR3 in DNA: TGTGCCAGCTCACCACCTTCTGGACAGGGAATTAAGGATGAGCAGTTCTTC.

The chain links TRBV7-2 to TRBJ2-1; D is perhaps TRBD2 (6 bases). The CDR3 consists of 13 residues. CDR1 SGHTA and CDR2 FQGNSA come from the germline V gene. V lost 7 bases to trimming and J lost 0 bases, with 7 bases between them. CDR3: CASTEGSYNEQFF. In nucleotides, the CDR3 is TGTGCCAGCACGGAGGGCTCCTACAATGAGCAGTTCTTC.

The J gene is TRBJ2-3, the V gene TRBV10-3; D is unclear. The germline V gene has CDR1 ENHRY and CDR2 SYGVKD. V lost 6 bases, J lost 5 bases, and 6 bases lay in between. The CDR3 sequence is 11 residues long. In DNA form, the CDR3 reads TGTGCCATCAGCGGTGTAGATACGCAGTATTTT. Encoded protein: CAISGVDTQYF.

The CDR3 region is CASSLQGAQGYTF. The CDR3 DNA sequence: TGTGCCAGCAGTTTACAGGGGGCGCAGGGCTACACCTTC. The V gene is TRBV5-4, the J gene TRBJ1-2, with 9 bases fitting TRBD1. The junction had 7 bases not matched to a gene; V was cut back by 5 bases and J by 8 bases. Germline V gene sequence: CDR1 SGHNT, CDR2 YYREEE (reference sequence). The CDR3 extends over 13 amino acids. Using reference TRBV5-4 and TRBJ1-2 for the parts outside the CDR3, the full variable domain is ETGVTQSPTHLIKTRGQQVTLRCSSQSGHNTVSWYQQALGQGPQFIFQYYREEENGRGNFPPRFSGLQFPNYSSELNVNALELDDSALYLCASSLQGAQGYTFGSGTRLTVV.

The gene calls are TRBV14 and TRBJ2-3; 8 bases are shared with TRBD1. Trimming at V came to 5 bases and at J to 2 bases, leaving 6 bases not matched to a gene. This CDR3 comprises 15 residues. Germline V gene data show CDR1 as SGHDN and CDR2 as FVKESK. DNA for the CDR3: TGTGCCAGCAGCAGTAGGACAGGGATCACAGATACGCAGTATTTT. Translation gives CASSSRTGITDTQYF.

The chain carries TRBV2 and TRBJ1-3; 7 bases are shared with TRBD1. This CDR3 spans 16 amino acids. Trimming cost V 6 bases and J 0 bases; bases outside gene matches: 8. Germline CDR1 reads SNHLY; CDR2 reads FYNNEI. For the CDR3, the DNA is TGTGCCAGCAGCCCAGAGGGACAGATCTCTGGAAACACCATATATTTT. Translation: CASSPEGQISGNTIYF.

This clone was counted once. The chain is built from TRBV4-1 and TRBJ1-2; the match to TRBD1 covers 7 bases. The length of the CDR3 is 15 residues. V trimming: 2 bases; J trimming: 4 bases; junction bases outside the gene matches: 7. The germline V gene has CDR1 MGHRA and CDR2 YSYEKL. The chain's CDR3 is CASSQPGQALYGYTF. The CDR3 bases are TGCGCCAGCAGCCAACCAGGACAGGCGCTCTATGGCTACACCTTC.

The chain combines TRBV6-5 with TRBJ1-2; D may be TRBD1 (6 bases). This CDR3 is 14 amino acids long. Looked up from germline, CDR1 is MNHEY and CDR2 is SVGAGI. V was pared by 5 bases and J by 4 bases, with 14 bases between. This CDR3 reads CASSRPGGLYGYTF. The CDR3, as DNA: TGTGCCAGCAGTCGCCCCGGGGGGCTCTATGGCTACACCTTC.